A selection of T cell receptor beta chains follows, all from one sample in a study of cytomegalovirus exposure and HLA in healthy donors. Sequencing was performed with immunoSEQ multiplex PCR; in TCRdb, only in-frame clones are kept and a portion is missing. In the table there are about 120,000 clones, about four fifths of which are singletons. The specimen sequenced was PBMCs. The receptors here all came from a man aged 25 to 40 in good health and CMV-seropositive. CDR3s include the opening cysteine and the closing phenylalanine or tryptophan. D genes are given only for firm matches. Where a row states a size, it is once, few, many or the class of an expanded clone; other rows omit it.

>TRBV7-9|-|TRBD2|TRBJ2-1
TGTGCCAGCAGCTGGGTCATACTAGCGGAAAATGAGCAGTTCTTC
CASSWVILAENEQFF
>TRBV5-1|-|-|TRBJ1-4
TGCGCCAGCAGCTTGCGTCCGCAGGGCGATGAAAAACTGTTTTTT
CASSLRPQGDEKLFF
>TRBV5-1|once|-|TRBJ1-1
TGCGCCAGCAGCCCCCACTGGAGGGACACTGAAGCTTTCTTT
CASSPHWRDTEAFF
>TRBV29-1|-|TRBD2|TRBJ2-5
TGCAGCGTTGTTCCAGCGGGAGAGGGTGAGACCCAGTACTTC
CSVVPAGEGETQYF
>TRBV5-3|-|-|TRBJ1-3
TGTGCCAGAAGCCTCCCCTCCCGGACTAGGGCCTCTGGAAACACCATATATTTT
CARSLPSRTRASGNTIYF
>TRBV15|-|-|TRBJ2-2
TGTGCCACCAGCAGAGAGGTCATGAGTGGCGGGGAGCTGTTTTTT
CATSREVMSGGELFF
>TRBV5-4|-|TRBD1|TRBJ2-7
TGTGCCAGCAGCCGGACAGGGTCCTACGAGCAGTACTTC
CASSRTGSYEQYF
>TRBV6-1|few|-|TRBJ1-1
TGTGCCAGCAGAGGTACAGGATTAGGGCAGGCTTTCTTT
CASRGTGLGQAFF
>TRBV7-9|-|-|TRBJ2-2
TGTTCCAGCAGCCTACAGTCCCCTATCACCGGGGAGCTGTTTTTT
CSSSLQSPITGELFF
>TRBV2|-|TRBD2|TRBJ2-3
TGTGCCAGCAGTGACAAGTATAGGGGAGGGCCCTATACGCAGTATTTT
CASSDKYRGGPYTQYF
>TRBV5-6|-|TRBD1|TRBJ2-7
TGTGCCAGCAGCAACCCCACGGGCAGGGGGCCCGAGCAGTACTTC
CASSNPTGRGPEQYF
>TRBV6-5|-|TRBD1|TRBJ1-4
TGTGCCAGCAGTTACCGGGACAGATTTAATGAAAAACTGTTTTTT
CASSYRDRFNEKLFF
>TRBV29-1|-|TRBD2|TRBJ2-1
TGCAGCGTTGTTAGCGGGGGTTACAATGAGCAGTTCTTC
CSVVSGGYNEQFF
>TRBV9|-|TRBD1|TRBJ1-2
TGTGCCAGCAGCCCTCATTGGGGGACAGAAAACTATGGCTACACCTTC
CASSPHWGTENYGYTF